Below are 22 T cell receptor beta chains sequenced from a single sample in a study of blood T cell repertoires in COVID-19. Assay: immunoSEQ multiplex PCR; the TCRdb copy retains only in-frame clones and omits some. The repertoire includes 250,000 to 350,000 clones, 75% to 90% of them detected once, and 2.1% sits in the top ten. The source material was peripheral blood. Receptor source: a young woman who had recovered from COVID-19.

This clone came up a few times. CDR3 residues: CASSSDQGLGGELFF. The CDR3 DNA is TGTGCCAGCAGTTCGGACCAGGGCCTGGGCGGGGAGCTGTTTTTT. The chain has TRBV6-5 and TRBJ2-2; maybe TRBD1 (5 bases). The CDR3 totals 15 residues. The V and J ends lost 4 bases and 7 bases respectively, with 16 bases between them. Germline V gene sequence: CDR1 MNHEY, CDR2 SVGAGI.

The V gene is TRBV10-3, the J gene TRBJ2-2; TRBD2 aligns across 8 bases. Germline values: CDR1 ENHRY, CDR2 SYGVKD. The CDR3 sequence is 14 residues long. V lost 2 bases to trimming and J lost 7 bases; unmatched junction nucleotides: 3. CDR3 DNA: TGTGCCATCAGTGAGCCCGGGGGGGACGGGGAGCTGTTTTTT. This encodes CAISEPGGDGELFF.

The chain recombines TRBV9 with TRBJ2-1, with 11 bases lining up with TRBD2. The V gene's germline CDR1 is SGDLS and CDR2 YYNGEE. This CDR3 spans 20 amino acids. The trim removed 1 base at V and 8 bases at J, leaving 20 bases unmatched. The CDR3 here is CASSVSDDARTSGLVYEQFF. CDR3 DNA: TGTGCCAGCAGCGTATCGGATGATGCCCGGACTAGCGGGTTGGTGTATGAGCAGTTCTTC.

The chain couples TRBV19 to TRBJ2-7, with 7 bases identical to TRBD1. The CDR3 is made up of 15 amino acids. Losses at the gene ends were 3 bases for V and 2 bases for J; bases not matched to a gene: 7. The germline gives CDR1 LNHDA, CDR2 SQIVND (reference sequence). The CDR3 reads CASSISAGGPYEQYF. DNA of the CDR3: TGTGCCAGTAGTATTTCCGCAGGGGGTCCCTACGAGCAGTACTTC.

The chain employs TRBV4-2 and TRBJ1-2; D possibly corresponds to TRBD1 (5 bases). V dropped 1 base and J dropped 4 bases, with 16 bases sitting between them. Germline assignment: CDR1 LGHNA and CDR2 YNFKEQ. The CDR3 is 16 residues long. CDR3 nucleotide sequence: TGTGCCAGCAGCCAAGGCTATAAGGCAGGGATCTATGGCTACACCTTC. Its translation is CASSQGYKAGIYGYTF.

The V gene is TRBV6-2 or TRBV6-3, the J gene TRBJ2-7; D unclear. Per germline, CDR1 MNHEY and CDR2 SVGEGT. V was shortened by 0 bases and J by 3 bases, with 6 bases between the two germline ends. The CDR3 covers 13 residues. The CDR3 nucleotides are TGTGCCAGCAGTTACTCGGTCGGCTACGAGCAGTACTTC. Protein product: CASSYSVGYEQYF.

This chain connects TRBV12-3 or TRBV12-4 to TRBJ1-3; unclear D gene. The CDR3 length is 13 residues. Between the trimmed V and J ends, which lost 8 bases and 0 bases, there was a span of 8 bases. The CDR3 sequence is CASGLLSGNTIYF. CDR3 nucleotides: TGTGCCAGCGGCCTCCTCTCTGGAAACACCATATATTTT.

V usage is TRBV7-2 and J usage is TRBJ1-6; D is unclear. This CDR3 has 13 residues. V was shortened by 9 bases and J by 0 bases, with 6 bases between the two germline ends. Germline loops: CDR1 SGHTA, CDR2 FQGNSA. The DNA for the CDR3 is TGTGCCAGTACCAGCTCCTATAATTCACCCCTCCACTTT. This translates into CASTSSYNSPLHF. The entire variable domain, with the rest obtained from reference TRBV7-2 and TRBJ1-6, is as follows: GAGVSQSPSNKVTEKGKDVELRCDPISGHTALYWYRQSLGQGLEFLIYFQGNSAPDKSGLPSDRFSAERTGGSVSTLTIQRTQQEDSAVYLCASTSSYNSPLHFGNGTRLTVT.

The chain couples TRBV5-1 to TRBJ1-3; 11 nucleotides align to TRBD1. CDR3 length equals 16 residues. Germline CDR1 and CDR2: SGHRS and YFSETQ. The V and J ends lost 4 bases and 1 base, in that order; junction bases with no gene match: 4. The CDR3 DNA reads TGCGCCAGCAGCCCTGGACAGGGGGCATCTGGAAACACCATATATTTT. This sequence encodes CASSPGQGASGNTIYF.

This sequence joins TRBV7-9 and TRBJ2-3, with D possibly matching TRBD1 (6 bases). The CDR3 sequence is 16 residues long. V was shortened by 3 bases and J by 0 bases, with 13 bases between the two germline ends. Germline values: CDR1 SEHNR, CDR2 FQNEAQ (reference sequence). The CDR3 protein is CASSFQGFTSTDTQYF. CDR3 in DNA: TGTGCCAGCAGCTTCCAGGGGTTCACTAGCACAGATACGCAGTATTTT.

The chain recombines TRBV19 with TRBJ1-5, with D maybe TRBD1 (6 bases). CDR1 is LNHDA and CDR2 is SQIVND in the germline V gene (reference sequence). This CDR3 contains 13 residues. Trimming pared 5 bases from V and 5 bases from J, leaving 10 bases between. CDR3 sequence reads: CASSLSGDQPQHF. The CDR3 DNA reads TGTGCCAGTAGTCTCTCAGGGGATCAGCCCCAGCATTTT.

This sequence joins TRBV5-1 and TRBJ1-5; 9 nucleotides agree with TRBD1. CDR1 is SGHRS, CDR2 YFSETQ, per germline. Losses at the gene ends were 4 bases for V and 8 bases for J; bases not matched to a gene: 4. The CDR3 runs 13 residues. The CDR3 DNA sequence: TGCGCCAGCAGCGTTTGGACAGGGGAGCCCCAGCATTTT. As protein: CASSVWTGEPQHF.

This rearrangement joins TRBV2 to TRBJ2-2, with D perhaps matching TRBD2 (5 bases). V gave up 7 bases and J gave up 4 bases, with 13 bases separating them. The CDR3 covers 14 residues. Germline assignment: CDR1 SNHLY and CDR2 FYNNEI. For the CDR3, the DNA is TGTGCCAGCAAAGGAGCGGTGCTCACCGGGGAGCTGTTTTTT. Protein sequence: CASKGAVLTGELFF.

This rearrangement joins TRBV29-1 to TRBJ2-1; D may be TRBD2 (7 bases). V was clipped by 3 bases and J by 3 bases, with 15 bases between them. This CDR3 is built from 15 residues. Germline CDR1 and CDR2: SQVTM and ANQGSEA. CDR3 in amino acids: CSVEDTGRDYNEQFF. The CDR3 coding sequence is TGCAGCGTTGAGGATACAGGGAGGGACTACAATGAGCAGTTCTTC.

The CDR3, as DNA: TGTGCCACCAGTCCTGCCGAAGGGTCAGGGGTCCAGCCCCAGCATTTT. Its protein is CATSPAEGSGVQPQHF. The chain links TRBV24-1 to TRBJ1-5, with D possibly TRBD1 on 6 matching bases. The CDR3 spans 16 residues. CDR1 is KGHDR, CDR2 SFDVKD, per germline. Trimming removed 6 bases at V and 7 bases at J, with 21 bases between.

V usage is TRBV7-6 and J usage is TRBJ2-6; TRBD1 matches 11 bases. The V segment lost 4 bases and the J segment 2 bases; nucleotides outside the gene matches: 4. Germline V gives CDR1 SGHVS, CDR2 FNYEAQ. The CDR3 consists of 17 residues. CDR3 amino acids: CASSSGQGAAGANVLTF. CDR3 coding DNA: TGTGCCAGCAGCTCCGGACAGGGGGCTGCTGGGGCCAACGTCCTGACTTTC.

The chain uses TRBV2 and TRBJ2-7, with D unclear. The length of the CDR3 is 12 residues. Trimming cost V 2 bases and J 2 bases, with 4 bases left between them. The V gene's germline CDR1 is SNHLY and CDR2 FYNNEI. CDR3 amino acids: CASSESAYEQYF. The DNA for the CDR3 is TGTGCCAGCAGTGAATCGGCCTACGAGCAGTACTTC. Full variable domain (missing parts from reference TRBV2 and TRBJ2-7): EPEVTQTPSHQVTQMGQEVILRCVPISNHLYFYWYRQILGQKVEFLVSFYNNEISEKSEIFDDQFSVERPDGSNFTLKIRSTKLEDSAMYFCASSESAYEQYFGPGTRLTVT.

This clone was detected only a few times. This rearrangement joins TRBV19 to TRBJ2-1, with unresolved D. Trimming removed 0 bases at V and 0 bases at J, with 12 bases between. The CDR3 sequence is 17 residues long. Per the germline V gene, CDR1 is LNHDA and CDR2 is SQIVND (reference sequence). CDR3: CASSIEIILSSYNEQFF. In DNA, the CDR3 is TGTGCCAGTAGTATAGAAATAATCTTGAGCTCCTACAATGAGCAGTTCTTC. The complete variable domain, with remaining parts taken from reference TRBV19 and TRBJ2-1, reads DGGITQSPKYLFRKEGQNVTLSCEQNLNHDAMYWYRQDPGQGLRLIYYSQIVNDFQKGDIAEGYSVSREKKESFPLTVTSAQKNPTAFYLCASSIEIILSSYNEQFFGPGTRLTVL.

The chain has TRBV7-9 and TRBJ2-5, with D tentatively TRBD1 (5 bases). The CDR3 runs to 15 residues. Germline loops: CDR1 SEHNR, CDR2 FQNEAQ (reference sequence). The ends were cut back, 5 bases at V and 5 bases at J, with 18 bases in the middle. This CDR3 is CASSLLSQGRETQYF. DNA for the CDR3: TGTGCCAGCAGCCTACTATCCCAGGGAAGGGAGACCCAGTACTTC.

This clone appeared a few times. CDR3 amino acids: CASTQRTGELFF. CDR3 nucleotide sequence: TGTGCCAGCACCCAGAGGACCGGGGAGCTGTTTTTT. The V gene is TRBV6-5, the J gene TRBJ2-2; D unresolved. CDR3 length: 12 residues. Trimming took 7 bases from V and 5 from J, leaving 8 bases between them. CDR1 and CDR2 (germline): MNHEY, SVGAGI.

This chain connects TRBV7-2 to TRBJ2-2, with D perhaps matching TRBD2 (5 bases). Germline V CDR1 and CDR2: SGHTA, FQGNSA. V was trimmed by 7 bases and J by 4 bases, leaving 10 bases between them. The CDR3 sequence is 13 residues long. The CDR3 DNA follows: TGTGCCAGCAAGAGCGGTATCACCGGGGAGCTGTTTTTT. Translation: CASKSGITGELFF.

J is TRBJ1-1 and V is TRBV6-6; weak D call: TRBD1 (6 bases). With 5 bases removed from V and 4 bases from J, the gap between germline ends came to 8 bases. CDR1 and CDR2 from the germline V gene are MNHNY and SVGAGI (reference sequence). The CDR3 consists of 12 residues. CDR3 protein: CASSQGGTEAFF. In DNA, the CDR3 is TGTGCCAGCAGTCAAGGGGGCACTGAAGCTTTCTTT.